This TCR beta chain originates from a study of T cell responses to AZD1222 COVID-19 vaccine. This CDR3 region has 13 residues. The ends lost 7 bases at V and 9 bases at J; junction bases unmatched: 12. Per germline, CDR1 SGHKS and CDR2 YYEKEE (reference sequence). Overall study findings and caveats: In all cases, repertoires were sampled only after the peak T cell response. Regions 160-218 and 743-854 held dominance among vaccine-associated CD4 TCRs, which spanned spike. Clonal diversity may have been underestimated, and the donors were mostly white British, with more females than males.

For this clone: Its antigen remains unidentified.

Clones were read by immunoSEQ multiplex PCR, and TCRdb kept only the in-frame ones, dropping some. The sample records under 150,000 clones, 80% to 95% being singletons. The origin of this receptor is an adult in good health. The sequencing here drew on peripheral blood, taken on day 0 of AZD1222 vaccination. The chain joins TRBV5-5 to TRBJ2-7, with 8 bases matching TRBD1. The CDR3 reads CASGRQGPSGQYF. DNA of the CDR3: TGTGCCAGCGGCAGACAGGGGCCCTCGGGGCAGTACTTC.